The 18 T cell receptor beta chains reported below all come from one sample, sequenced in a study of OX40 agonist ivuxolimab in advanced cancers. Library preparation employed the immunoSEQ multiplex PCR assay. TCRdb took this table from immuneACCESS and kept in-frame rearrangements with V and J called. Such tables lack part of the clones; where checked against another copy, unresolved V genes explain under half of the gap, and the rest is unexplained. The sample profile shows approximately 87,000 clones; under 95% of them were found once. Jointly, the top ten make up over 0.8% of the sample. The material sequenced was CD4+ or CD8+ T cells sorted from blood, taken in a trial of the OX40 agonist ivuxolimab. These receptors were obtained from an adult with an advanced solid tumor such as melanoma, head and neck, liver or kidney cancer.

The V and J genes are TRBV28 and TRBJ1-5; 7 bases align to TRBD1. Germline assignment: CDR1 MDHEN and CDR2 SYDVKM. The CDR3 contains 11 residues. V lost 2 bases, J lost 15 bases, and 4 bases stayed unmatched. The CDR3 sequence is CASSLQGGWHF. The CDR3 nucleotides are TGTGCCAGCAGTTTACAGGGGGGGTGGCATTTT.

The rearrangement joins TRBV28 to TRBJ2-4; perhaps TRBD2 as D (5 bases). Germline loops: CDR1 MDHEN, CDR2 SYDVKM. V lost 3 bases, J lost 3 bases, and 15 bases lay in between. The CDR3 is 16 amino acids. The CDR3 nucleotides are TGTGCCAGCAGTTTGGATCGGGGATTGATCAAAAACATTCAGTACTTC. Protein: CASSLDRGLIKNIQYF.

V and J are TRBV5-4 and TRBJ2-1; D perhaps matches TRBD2 (5 bases). The CDR3 has 15 residues. Per germline, CDR1 SGHNT and CDR2 YYREEE (reference sequence). Trimming pared 6 bases from V and 6 bases from J, leaving 19 bases between. CDR3 nucleotides: TGTGCCAGCACCCCCGGCCCGGGGTTGGGCAATGAGCAGTTCTTC. Translating gives CASTPGPGLGNEQFF.

V is TRBV6-5 and J is TRBJ2-1; D ambiguous. The CDR3 loop spans 12 amino acids. CDR1 and CDR2 (germline): MNHEY, SVGAGI. The V gene lost 0 bases and the J gene lost 9 bases, with 6 bases spanning the gap. In DNA form, the CDR3 reads TGTGCCAGCAGTTACTCATGGCGTGAGCAGTTCTTC. It encodes CASSYSWREQFF.

The V call is TRBV7-2, the J call TRBJ2-1; 11 bases map to TRBD2. The V gene's germline CDR1 is SGHTA and CDR2 FQGNSA. This CDR3 region has 16 residues. The V gene end was trimmed by 6 bases and the J gene end by 7 bases; junction bases not matched to a gene: 11. CDR3 amino acids: CASSSPTSGTGNEQFF. CDR3 sequence (DNA): TGTGCCAGCAGTTCACCGACTAGCGGGACGGGTAATGAGCAGTTCTTC.

The rearrangement joins TRBV7-9 to TRBJ2-2, with 7 bases lining up with TRBD1. The CDR3 contains 19 residues. The ends lost 3 bases at V and 3 bases at J; junction bases unmatched: 16. Looked up from germline, CDR1 is SEHNR and CDR2 is FQNEAQ (reference sequence). As DNA, the CDR3 is TGTGCCAGCAGCTTTTTACAGGGGCCGAGCCCATGGCACACCGGGGAGCTGTTTTTT. Protein: CASSFLQGPSPWHTGELFF.

The chain has TRBV10-1 and TRBJ1-1, with D perhaps TRBD1 (6 bases). V lost 2 bases and J lost 0, with 10 bases in between. The CDR3 runs 15 residues. Per the germline V gene, CDR1 is WNHNN and CDR2 is SYGVQD (reference sequence). The CDR3 DNA follows: TGCGCCAGCAGTGAGGAAGCAGGGGTGAACACTGAAGCTTTCTTT. Protein: CASSEEAGVNTEAFF.

The chain couples TRBV11-2 to TRBJ1-6; D is perhaps TRBD1 (5 bases). Germline V CDR1 and CDR2: SGHAT, FQNNGV. This CDR3 is built from 19 residues. Trimming pared 4 bases from V and 0 bases from J, leaving 19 bases between. CDR3 amino acids: CASSSSRPGTRSYNSPLHF. Written as DNA, the CDR3 is TGTGCCAGCAGCTCAAGTCGGCCCGGGACCCGCTCCTATAATTCACCCCTCCACTTT.

The chain carries TRBV5-6 and TRBJ2-1, with TRBD2 matching 8 bases. After removal of 4 bases from V and 5 bases from J, the junction contained 8 bases not matched to a gene. Germline CDR1 SGHDT, CDR2 YYEEEE. The CDR3 loop spans 15 amino acids. CDR3 in amino acids: CASSLRASGHNEQFF. The CDR3 DNA reads TGTGCCAGCAGCCTTCGGGCTAGCGGGCACAATGAGCAGTTCTTC.

The V gene is TRBV4-2, the J gene TRBJ1-4, with D maybe TRBD1 (5 bases). The CDR3 spans 14 residues. The germline V gene has CDR1 LGHNA and CDR2 YNFKEQ. The V gene lost 6 bases and the J gene lost 12 bases, with 20 bases spanning the gap. CDR3 residues: CASRQDRAGRELFF. CDR3 coding DNA: TGTGCCAGCAGACAGGACCGGGCAGGCCGGGAACTGTTTTTT.

The V gene is TRBV4-1, the J gene TRBJ2-5; D is unclear. The V end lost 4 bases, the J end lost 2 bases, and 5 bases lay between the germline ends. CDR1 MGHRA and CDR2 YSYEKL come from the germline V gene. The CDR3 consists of 12 residues. The CDR3 bases are TGCGCCAGCAGCCGACCTCAAGAGACCCAGTACTTC. Translating it yields CASSRPQETQYF.

The chain uses TRBV5-4 and TRBJ1-1; D may be TRBD1 (5 bases). Germline V gene data show CDR1 as SGHNT and CDR2 as YYREEE (reference sequence). V was trimmed by 0 bases and J by 4 bases, leaving 13 bases between them. CDR3 length equals 15 residues. The chain's CDR3 is CASSLDLGASTEAFF. CDR3 nucleotides: TGTGCCAGCAGCTTGGACCTAGGGGCGTCCACTGAAGCTTTCTTT.

The chain employs TRBV10-2 and TRBJ1-5; no definite D call. CDR3 length: 13 amino acids. V gave up 6 bases and J gave up 1 base, with 7 bases separating them. Germline loops: CDR1 WSHSY, CDR2 SAAADI. For the CDR3, the DNA is TGCGCCAGCAGCCAGATCAGCAATCAGCCCCAGCATTTT. Translating it yields CASSQISNQPQHF.

The V call is TRBV28, the J call TRBJ2-5; a possible D gene is TRBD1 (5 bases). CDR3 length: 16 amino acids. Germline V gene data show CDR1 as MDHEN and CDR2 as SYDVKM. V was pared by 1 base and J by 1 base, with 13 bases between. The CDR3 sequence is CASSLSPDSLQETQYF. CDR3 coding DNA: TGTGCCAGCAGTTTATCTCCCGACAGTCTCCAAGAGACCCAGTACTTC.

This chain connects TRBV4-2 to TRBJ2-1, with D uncertain. Trimming removed 2 bases at V and 4 bases at J, with 18 bases between. The CDR3 is 17 residues long. Germline CDR1 reads LGHNA; CDR2 reads YNFKEQ. The CDR3 reads CASSQNTAYISYNEQFF. The CDR3 bases are TGTGCCAGCAGCCAAAATACCGCCTACATCTCATACAATGAGCAGTTCTTC.

V and J are TRBV11-3 and TRBJ2-3, with D perhaps matching TRBD1 (6 bases). Looked up from germline, CDR1 is SGHNT and CDR2 is YENEEA. The V end lost 4 bases, the J end lost 0 bases, and 8 bases lay between the germline ends. The CDR3 has 14 amino acids. CDR3 nucleotides: TGTGCCAGCAGCTCAGGACAGAGCACAGATACGCAGTATTTT. It codes for CASSSGQSTDTQYF.

The genes are TRBV5-1 and TRBJ1-2, with unresolved D. V was trimmed by 4 bases and J by 8 bases, leaving 21 bases between them. Germline CDR1 and CDR2: SGHRS and YFSETQ. This CDR3 is built from 15 residues. The CDR3 sequence is CASSPGGQDVWGYTF. The CDR3 bases are TGCGCCAGCAGCCCCGGAGGTCAGGATGTCTGGGGCTACACCTTC.

This chain connects TRBV11-2 to TRBJ2-1; D is undetermined. The CDR3 extends over 15 amino acids. Deletions cut 1 base from V and 0 bases from J, with 7 bases between. Germline loops: CDR1 SGHAT, CDR2 FQNNGV. For the CDR3, the DNA is TGTGCCAGCAGCTTAGCGGCAAGCTCCTACAATGAGCAGTTCTTC. Encoded protein: CASSLAASSYNEQFF. Looking up the rest from reference TRBV11-2 and TRBJ2-1 gives the full variable domain: EAGVAQSPRYKIIEKRQSVAFWCNPISGHATLYWYQQILGQGPKLLIQFQNNGVVDDSQLPKDRFSAERLKGVDSTLKIQPAKLEDSAVYLCASSLAASSYNEQFFGPGTRLTVL.